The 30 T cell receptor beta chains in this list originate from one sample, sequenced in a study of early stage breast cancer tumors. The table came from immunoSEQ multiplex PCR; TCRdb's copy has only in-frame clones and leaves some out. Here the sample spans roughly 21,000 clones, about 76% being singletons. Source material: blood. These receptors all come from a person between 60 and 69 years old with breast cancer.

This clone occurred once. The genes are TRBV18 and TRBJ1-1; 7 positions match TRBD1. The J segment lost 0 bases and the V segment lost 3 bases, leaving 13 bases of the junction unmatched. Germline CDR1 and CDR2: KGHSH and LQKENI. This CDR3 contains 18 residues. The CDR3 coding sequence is TGTGCCAGCTCACCCAACTGGGACAGCCGTCCTTTGAACACTGAAGCTTTCTTT. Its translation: CASSPNWDSRPLNTEAFF.

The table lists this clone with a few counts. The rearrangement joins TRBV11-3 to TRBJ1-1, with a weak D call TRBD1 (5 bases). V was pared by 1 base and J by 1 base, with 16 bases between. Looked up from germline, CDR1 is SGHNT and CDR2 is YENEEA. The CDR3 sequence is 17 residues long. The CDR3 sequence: CASSLVVSGRANTEAFF. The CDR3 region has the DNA TGTGCCAGCAGCTTAGTAGTGTCTGGCAGGGCGAACACTGAAGCTTTCTTT.

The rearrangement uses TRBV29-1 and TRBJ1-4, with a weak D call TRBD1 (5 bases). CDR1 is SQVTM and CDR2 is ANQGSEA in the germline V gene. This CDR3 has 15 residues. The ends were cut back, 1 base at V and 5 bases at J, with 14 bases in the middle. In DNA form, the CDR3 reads TGCAGCGTTGAAGGTGGGGGACTTGGGAATGAAAAACTGTTTTTT. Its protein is CSVEGGGLGNEKLFF.

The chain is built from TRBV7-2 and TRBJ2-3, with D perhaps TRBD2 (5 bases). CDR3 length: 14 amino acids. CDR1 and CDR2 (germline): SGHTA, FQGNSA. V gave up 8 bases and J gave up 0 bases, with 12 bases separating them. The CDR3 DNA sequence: TGTGCCAGCCGGCGTACTAGTAGCACAGATACGCAGTATTTT. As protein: CASRRTSSTDTQYF.

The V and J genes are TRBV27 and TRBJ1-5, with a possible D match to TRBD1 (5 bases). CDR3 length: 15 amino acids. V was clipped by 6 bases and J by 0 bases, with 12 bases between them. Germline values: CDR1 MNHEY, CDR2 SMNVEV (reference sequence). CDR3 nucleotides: TGTGCCAGCAGACCGTCCGGGGGTAGCAATCAGCCCCAGCATTTT. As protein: CASRPSGGSNQPQHF.

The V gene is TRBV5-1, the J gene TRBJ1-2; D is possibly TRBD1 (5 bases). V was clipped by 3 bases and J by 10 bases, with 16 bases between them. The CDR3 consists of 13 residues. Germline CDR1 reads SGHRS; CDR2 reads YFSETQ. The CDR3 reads CASSSSPGATYTF. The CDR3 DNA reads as TGCGCCAGCAGCTCATCCCCCGGGGCAACCTACACCTTC.

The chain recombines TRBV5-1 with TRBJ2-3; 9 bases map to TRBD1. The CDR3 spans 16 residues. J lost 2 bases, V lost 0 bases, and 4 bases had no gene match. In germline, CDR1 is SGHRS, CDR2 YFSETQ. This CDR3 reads CASSLDGTGYTDTQYF. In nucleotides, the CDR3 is TGCGCCAGCAGCTTGGATGGGACAGGGTACACAGATACGCAGTATTTT.

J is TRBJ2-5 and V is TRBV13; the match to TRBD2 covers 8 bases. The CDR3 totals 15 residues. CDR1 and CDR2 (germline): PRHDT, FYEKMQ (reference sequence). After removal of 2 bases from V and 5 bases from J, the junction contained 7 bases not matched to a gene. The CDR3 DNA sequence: TGTGCCAGCAGCTTACTGGGACCGGGAGGGGAGACCCAGTACTTC. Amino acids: CASSLLGPGGETQYF.

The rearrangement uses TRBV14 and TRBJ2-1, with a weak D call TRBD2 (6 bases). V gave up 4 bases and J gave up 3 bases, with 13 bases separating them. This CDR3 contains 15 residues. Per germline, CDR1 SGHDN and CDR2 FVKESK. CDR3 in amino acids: CASSPLAGFYNEQFF. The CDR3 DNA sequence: TGTGCCAGCAGCCCCCTCGCGGGGTTCTACAATGAGCAGTTCTTC.

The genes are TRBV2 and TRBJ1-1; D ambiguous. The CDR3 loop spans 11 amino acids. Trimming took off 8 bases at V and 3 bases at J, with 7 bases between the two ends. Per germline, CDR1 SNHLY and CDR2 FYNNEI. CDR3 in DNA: TGTGCCAGCGACAAGGACACTGAAGCTTTCTTT. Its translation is CASDKDTEAFF.

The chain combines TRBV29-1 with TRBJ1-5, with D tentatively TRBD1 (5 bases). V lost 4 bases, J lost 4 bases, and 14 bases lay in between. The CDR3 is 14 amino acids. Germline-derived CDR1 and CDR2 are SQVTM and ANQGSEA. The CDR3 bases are TGCAGCGTTGGGGAGTCAGGGTTTAATCAGCCCCAGCATTTT. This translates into CSVGESGFNQPQHF.

This CDR3 reads CASSASPLQGAKGYTF. The CDR3 bases are TGCGCCAGCAGCGCGTCCCCTCTCCAGGGGGCGAAAGGCTACACCTTC. This chain links TRBV5-1 with TRBJ1-2; 8 bases are a match to TRBD1. Unmatched junction bases numbered 16, after V lost 4 bases and J lost 8 bases. This CDR3 is built from 16 residues. The germline V gene encodes CDR1 SGHRS and CDR2 YFSETQ. Complete variable domain (other parts from reference TRBV5-1 and TRBJ1-2): KAGVTQTPRYLIKTRGQQVTLSCSPISGHRSVSWYQQTPGQGLQFLFEYFSETQRNKGNFPGRFSGRQFSNSRSEMNVSTLELGDSALYLCASSASPLQGAKGYTFGSGTRLTVV.

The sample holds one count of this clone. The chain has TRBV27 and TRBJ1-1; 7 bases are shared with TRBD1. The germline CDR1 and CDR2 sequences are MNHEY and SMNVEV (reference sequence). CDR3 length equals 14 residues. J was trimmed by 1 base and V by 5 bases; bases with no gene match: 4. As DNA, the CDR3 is TGTGCCAGCAGTAGGTGGACAGGGAACACTGAAGCTTTCTTT. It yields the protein CASSRWTGNTEAFF.

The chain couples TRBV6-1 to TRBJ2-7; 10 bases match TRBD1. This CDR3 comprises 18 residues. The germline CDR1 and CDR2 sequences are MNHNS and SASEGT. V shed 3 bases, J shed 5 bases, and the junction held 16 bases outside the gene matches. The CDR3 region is CASSESTRSGTGVNEQYF. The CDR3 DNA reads TGTGCCAGCAGTGAGTCGACCCGATCCGGGACAGGGGTAAACGAGCAGTACTTC.

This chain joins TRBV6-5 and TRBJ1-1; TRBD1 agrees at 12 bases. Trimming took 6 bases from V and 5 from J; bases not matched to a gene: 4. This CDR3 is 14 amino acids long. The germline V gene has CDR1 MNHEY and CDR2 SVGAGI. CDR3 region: CASRGQGARTEAFF. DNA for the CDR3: TGTGCCAGCAGGGGACAGGGGGCGCGGACTGAAGCTTTCTTT.

CDR3 protein: CASSLVGDSFDSYEQYF. DNA of the CDR3: TGTGCCAGCAGCTTGGTAGGAGACAGCTTCGACTCCTACGAGCAGTACTTC. The chain is built from TRBV5-5 and TRBJ2-7, with D perhaps TRBD1 (5 bases). Trimming pared 0 bases from V and 0 bases from J, leaving 16 bases between. The CDR3 length is 17 residues. Germline V lookup: CDR1 SGHKS, CDR2 YYEKEE (reference sequence).

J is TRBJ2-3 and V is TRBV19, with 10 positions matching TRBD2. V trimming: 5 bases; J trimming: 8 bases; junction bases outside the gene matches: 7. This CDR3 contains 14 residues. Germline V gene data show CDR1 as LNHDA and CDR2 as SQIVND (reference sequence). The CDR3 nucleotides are TGTGCCAGTAGTGCCGATAGCGGGAGGTTTACGCAGTATTTT. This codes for CASSADSGRFTQYF.

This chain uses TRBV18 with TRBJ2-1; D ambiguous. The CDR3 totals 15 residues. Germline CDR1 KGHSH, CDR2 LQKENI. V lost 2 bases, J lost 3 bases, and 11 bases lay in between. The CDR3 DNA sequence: TGTGCCAGCTCACCAAGGGTTGGGAACTACAATGAGCAGTTCTTC. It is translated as CASSPRVGNYNEQFF. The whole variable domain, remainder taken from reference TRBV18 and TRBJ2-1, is NAGVMQNPRHLVRRRGQEARLRCSPMKGHSHVYWYRQLPEEGLKFMVYLQKENIIDESGMPKERFSAEFPKEGPSILRIQQVVRGDSAAYFCASSPRVGNYNEQFFGPGTRLTVL.

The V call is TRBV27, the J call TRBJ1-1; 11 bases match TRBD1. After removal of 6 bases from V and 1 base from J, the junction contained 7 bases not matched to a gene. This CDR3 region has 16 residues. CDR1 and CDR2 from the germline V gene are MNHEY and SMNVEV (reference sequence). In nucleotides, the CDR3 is TGTGCCAGCAGCTCGGACAGGGGGCGCGGGAACACTGAAGCTTTCTTT. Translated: CASSSDRGRGNTEAFF.

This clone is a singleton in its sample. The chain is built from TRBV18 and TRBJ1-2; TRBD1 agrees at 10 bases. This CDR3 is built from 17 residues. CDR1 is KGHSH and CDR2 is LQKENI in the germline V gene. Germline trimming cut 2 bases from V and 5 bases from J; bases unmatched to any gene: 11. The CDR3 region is CASSPMTGGVSSYGYTF. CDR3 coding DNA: TGTGCCAGCTCACCAATGACAGGGGGCGTTTCTTCGTATGGCTACACCTTC.

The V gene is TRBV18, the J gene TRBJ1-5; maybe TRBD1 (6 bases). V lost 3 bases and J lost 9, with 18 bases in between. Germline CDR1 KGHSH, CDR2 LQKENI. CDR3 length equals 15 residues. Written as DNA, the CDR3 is TGTGCCAGCTCACCTGCGGACAGTCCGGGGGGGCCCCAGCATTTT. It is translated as CASSPADSPGGPQHF.

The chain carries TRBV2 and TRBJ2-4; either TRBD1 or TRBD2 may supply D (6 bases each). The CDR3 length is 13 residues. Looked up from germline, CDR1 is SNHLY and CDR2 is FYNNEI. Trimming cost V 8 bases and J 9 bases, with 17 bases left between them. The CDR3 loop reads CASLQFEGGIQYF. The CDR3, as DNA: TGTGCCAGCTTACAATTCGAGGGGGGCATTCAGTACTTC.

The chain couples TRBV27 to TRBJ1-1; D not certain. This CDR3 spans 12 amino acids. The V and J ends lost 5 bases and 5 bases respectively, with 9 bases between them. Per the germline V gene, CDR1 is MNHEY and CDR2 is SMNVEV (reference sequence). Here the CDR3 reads CASSPGNTEAFF. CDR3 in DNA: TGTGCCAGCAGTCCAGGAAATACTGAAGCTTTCTTT.

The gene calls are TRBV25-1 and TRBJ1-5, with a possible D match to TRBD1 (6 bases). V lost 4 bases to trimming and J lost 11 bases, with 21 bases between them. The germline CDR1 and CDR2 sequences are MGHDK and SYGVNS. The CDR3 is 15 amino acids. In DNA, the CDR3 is TGTGCCAGCAGTGCTGGTTCAGGGGCCGGGGGGACCCAGCATTTT. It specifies CASSAGSGAGGTQHF.

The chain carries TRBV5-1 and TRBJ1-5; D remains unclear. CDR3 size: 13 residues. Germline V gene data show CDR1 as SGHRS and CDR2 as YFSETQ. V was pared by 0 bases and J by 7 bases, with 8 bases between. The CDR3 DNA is TGCGCCAGCAGCTTGGCAGGATGGCAGCCCCAGCATTTT. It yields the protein CASSLAGWQPQHF. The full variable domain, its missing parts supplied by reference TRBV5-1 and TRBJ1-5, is KAGVTQTPRYLIKTRGQQVTLSCSPISGHRSVSWYQQTPGQGLQFLFEYFSETQRNKGNFPGRFSGRQFSNSRSEMNVSTLELGDSALYLCASSLAGWQPQHFGDGTRLSIL.

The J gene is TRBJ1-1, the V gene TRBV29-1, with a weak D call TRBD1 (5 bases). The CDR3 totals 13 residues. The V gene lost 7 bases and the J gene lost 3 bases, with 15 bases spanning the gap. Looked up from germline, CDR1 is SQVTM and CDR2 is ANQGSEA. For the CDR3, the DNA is TGCAGCGGCTCGACGGTGGGGGACACTGAAGCTTTCTTT. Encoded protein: CSGSTVGDTEAFF.

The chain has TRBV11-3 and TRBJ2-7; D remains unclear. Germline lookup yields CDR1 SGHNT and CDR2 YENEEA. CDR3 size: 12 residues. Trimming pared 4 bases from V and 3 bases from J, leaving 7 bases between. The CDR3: CASSSTGYEQYF. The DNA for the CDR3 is TGTGCCAGCAGCTCGACTGGCTACGAGCAGTACTTC.

CDR3 region: CASSTASGRRETQYF. The CDR3 DNA follows: TGTGCCAGCAGCACCGCTAGCGGGAGGAGAGAGACCCAGTACTTC. The chain employs TRBV7-9 and TRBJ2-5; 11 bases agree with TRBD2. The CDR3 has 15 amino acids. Trimming took 5 bases from V and 4 from J; bases not matched to a gene: 6. Per the germline V gene, CDR1 is SEHNR and CDR2 is FQNEAQ (reference sequence).

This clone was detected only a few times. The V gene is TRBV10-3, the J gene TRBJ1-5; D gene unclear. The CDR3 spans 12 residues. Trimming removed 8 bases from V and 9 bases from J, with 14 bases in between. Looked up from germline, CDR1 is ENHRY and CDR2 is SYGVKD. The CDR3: CAIATMPGPQHF. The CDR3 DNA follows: TGTGCCATCGCCACCATGCCAGGGCCCCAGCATTTT.

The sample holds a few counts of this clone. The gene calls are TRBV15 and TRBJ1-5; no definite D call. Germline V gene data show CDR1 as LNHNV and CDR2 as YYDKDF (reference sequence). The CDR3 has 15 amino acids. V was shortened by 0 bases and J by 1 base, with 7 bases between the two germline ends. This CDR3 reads CATSRDGQSNQPQHF. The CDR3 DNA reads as TGTGCCACCAGCAGAGATGGGCAGAGCAATCAGCCCCAGCATTTT.